The clone carrying this T cell receptor beta chain was picked up a small number of times. The target antigen is unknown. Unique molecular identifiers tagged the TCR beta cDNA libraries. cDNA molecules numbering 450,000 to 650,000 came from roughly 1.1 to 9.2 million T cells. TCRdb reprocessed the PCR reads via MiXCR and lists one record per CDR3 protein. The data contain approximately 660,000 distinct CDR3 sequences, over 45% of them seen just once; the ten biggest clones take up about 11%. These data belong to a study of post-analysis software for immune sequencing data. Study-wide background: The patients showed relapsing-remitting, secondary progressive and progressive-relapsing multiple sclerosis courses. Study-wide points: Those samples that were prepared in the same batch co-clustered strongly by F measure. Controls' normalized Chao1 diversity significantly exceeded that of multiple sclerosis patients. A handful of TRBV segments were more frequent in patients than controls; TRBV5-6, TRBV5-1 and TRBV20-1 belonged to this group.

V gave up 6 bases and J gave up 0 bases, with 16 bases separating them. Germline V gives CDR1 DFQATT, CDR2 SNEGSKA (reference sequence). This CDR3 is built from 15 residues. This TCR was recovered from a girl aged 2-15 years with multiple sclerosis. The V and J genes are TRBV20-1 and TRBJ2-3; D might be TRBD2 (7 bases). The sequencing sample was made of blood. The CDR3 loop reads CSAEGGGPSTDTQYF. DNA of the CDR3: TGCAGTGCAGAGGGGGGAGGGCCTAGCACAGATACGCAGTATTTT.